Listed here are 2 T cell receptor beta chains from one sample, sequenced in a study of blood T cell repertoires in COVID-19. Method: immunoSEQ multiplex PCR; TCRdb's copy keeps in-frame clones and lacks some. The sample has roughly 67,000 clones, approximately 73% seen once. The sample was peripheral blood. All receptors derive from a woman aged 50 to 60 with active or convalescent COVID-19.

The rearrangement uses TRBV19 and TRBJ1-2; 9 nucleotides line up with TRBD1. Per the germline V gene, CDR1 is LNHDA and CDR2 is SQIVND (reference sequence). The J segment lost 2 bases and the V segment lost 5 bases, leaving 9 bases of the junction unmatched. This CDR3 is built from 16 residues. The CDR3 sequence: CASSPPGQGSNYGYTF. The DNA for the CDR3 is TGTGCCAGTAGTCCCCCGGGACAGGGCTCAAACTATGGCTACACCTTC.

The rearrangement joins TRBV19 to TRBJ2-7, with 10 bases identical to TRBD2. Germline-derived CDR1 and CDR2 are LNHDA and SQIVND (reference sequence). With 8 bases clipped from V and 5 bases from J, the junction kept 12 bases outside the gene matches. The CDR3 loop spans 15 amino acids. CDR3 loop: CASSTKASGRHEQYF. The CDR3 nucleotides read TGTGCCAGTTCGACTAAGGCTAGCGGGAGACACGAGCAGTACTTC.